Listed here are 10 T cell receptor beta chains from one sample, sequenced in a study of spatial heterogeneity in lung cancer. Study-wide findings and caveats: How many expanded intratumoral alpha and beta TCRs were present tracked the tumor mutation count, which was a count of nonsynonymous mutations.

For these receptors, no antigen is known. TCRdb reprocessed the 5' RACE reads with MiXCR, giving one entry per CDR3 protein. This table holds about 27,000 distinct CDR3 sequences, approximately 7.7% found once. As to time point: sample taken at primary tumor resection. The sample was lung tumor tissue, taken at surgery. These receptors were taken from a male donor with early-stage non-small cell lung cancer.

This clonotype was counted at least ten times. V is TRBV28 and J is TRBJ2-7, with 8 bases lining up with TRBD1. The CDR3 contains 16 residues. Looked up from germline, CDR1 is MDHEN and CDR2 is SYDVKM. Trimming removed 5 bases from V and 0 bases from J; junction bases left unmatched: 9. The CDR3 bases are TGTGCCAGCAGTCCTATCGCCAGGGGGCACTCCTACGAGCAGTACTTC. It encodes CASSPIARGHSYEQYF. The full variable domain, completed using reference TRBV28 and TRBJ2-7, is DVKVTQSSRYLVKRTGEKVFLECVQDMDHENMFWYRQDPGLGLRLIYFSYDVKMKEKGDIPEGYSVSREKKERFSLILESASTNQTSMYLCASSPIARGHSYEQYFGPGTRLTVT.

This clonotype came up many times. The rearrangement links TRBV6-4 to TRBJ2-3, with D uncertain. The CDR3 contains 12 residues. Per germline, CDR1 MRHNA and CDR2 SNTAGT. V lost 2 bases to trimming and J lost 3 bases, with 3 bases between them. CDR3 nucleotides: TGTGCCAGCAGTGACCCGACAGATACGCAGTATTTT. Amino acid sequence: CASSDPTDTQYF.

This clonotype is medium-sized in the sample. This chain uses TRBV7-2 with TRBJ2-7; 7 bases are shared with TRBD1. Germline V lookup: CDR1 SGHTA, CDR2 FQGNSA. This CDR3 spans 14 amino acids. V was pared by 3 bases and J by 2 bases, with 4 bases of the junction left unmatched. The CDR3 reads CASSFLQGPYEQYF. For the CDR3, the DNA is TGTGCCAGCAGCTTCCTACAGGGGCCCTACGAGCAGTACTTC.

At least ten counts were recorded for this clonotype. The chain is built from TRBV18 and TRBJ1-2; 7 bases line up with TRBD1. After removal of 6 bases from V and 4 bases from J, the junction contained 5 bases not matched to a gene. Germline assignment: CDR1 KGHSH and CDR2 LQKENI. This CDR3 spans 13 amino acids. CDR3 amino acids: CASSGTETYGYTF. CDR3 coding DNA: TGTGCCAGCTCCGGGACAGAGACCTATGGCTACACCTTC.

The genes are TRBV5-4 and TRBJ1-4; TRBD1 agrees at 9 bases. The V segment lost 3 bases and the J segment 4 bases; nucleotides outside the gene matches: 4. The CDR3 has 15 amino acids. Germline CDR1 is SGHNT and CDR2 is YYREEE (reference sequence). The CDR3 spells CASSWGQGDNEKLFF. The DNA for the CDR3 is TGTGCCAGCAGCTGGGGACAGGGCGATAATGAAAAACTGTTTTTT.

V usage is TRBV7-2 and J usage is TRBJ2-3, with 7 bases lining up with TRBD2. The CDR3 has 15 residues. Germline V gives CDR1 SGHTA, CDR2 FQGNSA. The V segment lost 6 bases and the J segment 3 bases; nucleotides outside the gene matches: 9. CDR3 sequence reads: CASSSKAGRTDTQYF. The CDR3 nucleotides read TGTGCCAGCAGTTCAAAAGCGGGGAGGACAGATACGCAGTATTTT.

There are many counts of this clonotype. The V call is TRBV12-3 or TRBV12-4, the J call TRBJ2-7; 9 bases fit TRBD1. This CDR3 is built from 13 residues. V shed 6 bases and J 5 bases; nucleotides not matched to a gene: 5. CDR3 bases: TGTGCCAGCAGCTTGGACAGGGGAAACGAGCAGTACTTC. Its translation: CASSLDRGNEQYF.

This clonotype showed up many times. The junction does not match germline at one end; this may be a read error. The V and J genes are TRBV6-1 and TRBJ1-3; D unclear. The CDR3 spans 12 residues. Germline CDR1 reads MNHNS; CDR2 reads SASEGT. The CDR3: CASRSYGDTIYF. The CDR3, as DNA: TGTGCCAGCAGGAGTTATGGAGACACCATATATTTT.

Here the CDR3 reads CASSPRGVSPLHF. CDR3 in DNA: TGTGCCAGCTCACCACGGGGGGTATCACCCCTCCACTTT. The chain is built from TRBV18 and TRBJ1-6, with D tentatively TRBD1 (5 bases). The germline V gene encodes CDR1 KGHSH and CDR2 LQKENI. Trimming shortened V by 1 base and J by 10 bases, and 8 bases separated the two germline ends. The CDR3 extends over 13 amino acids.

The genes are TRBV2 and TRBJ2-1; D possibly corresponds to TRBD1 (5 bases). V lost 7 bases to trimming and J lost 2 bases, with 15 bases between them. CDR3 length: 15 residues. The germline gives CDR1 SNHLY, CDR2 FYNNEI. In DNA, the CDR3 is TGTGCCAGCAACCCTATGAAAGGGGCCTACAATGAGCAGTTCTTC. Its protein product is CASNPMKGAYNEQFF.